A selection of T cell receptor beta chains follows, all from one sample in a study of T cells expressing NK-cell markers. Reprocessing the 5' RACE reads, TCRdb reports a single entry for every CDR3 protein and omits DNA. Here the sample table reports around 470,000 distinct CDR3 sequences. The material sequenced was blood T cells: a sorted CD56 or NKG2C T cell subset, CD4+ or CD8+ T cells, or bulk PBMC T cells (not recorded which). These receptors originate from a woman between 50 and 59 years old in good health. CDR3s include the opening cysteine and the closing phenylalanine or tryptophan.

J gene	V gene	CDR3 protein
TRBJ2-5	TRBV7-8	CASSLGGMQTQYF
TRBJ1-2	TRBV7-2	CASSLRQDRSRYTF
TRBJ1-2	TRBV7-8	CASSLGREGKANYGYTF
TRBJ2-1	TRBV10-3	CAIRGGTSSYNEQFF
TRBJ2-1	TRBV6-5	CASSYEGGRYNNEQFF
TRBJ2-1	TRBV4-1	CASSLPTGADNEQFF
TRBJ2-1	TRBV4-1	CASSQDRGGTYNEQFF
TRBJ2-5	TRBV11-2	CASSLGLRDQYF
TRBJ1-1	TRBV25-1	CASIGQGRGKAFF
TRBJ2-1	TRBV4-1	CAPGGTGRYNEQFF
TRBJ2-1	TRBV6-6	CASNSRVPYNEQFF
TRBJ2-1	TRBV9	CASSVVGGSAEQFF
TRBJ1-3	TRBV6-5	CASSSLGGASNTIYF
TRBJ2-7	TRBV11-1	CASSLATSGRYLPYEQYF
TRBJ2-1	TRBV12-5	CASGLAGVNEQFF
TRBJ1-5	TRBV19	CARVPPDRLSFSNQPQHF
TRBJ1-1	TRBV20-1	CSASHPMKNTEAFF
TRBJ1-1	TRBV14	CASSPHSRNTEAFF
TRBJ1-1	TRBV29-1	CSVGQDLNTEAFF
TRBJ2-5	TRBV27	CASSLTIGGAPPETQYF
TRBJ2-7	TRBV14	CASRPSAGSYEQYF
TRBJ2-1	TRBV10-1	CAGTLSLHPRKLIINEQFF
TRBJ2-3	TRBV30	CAWSGFVTDTQYF
TRBJ2-7	TRBV5-1	CASSLVPTSSGEQYF
TRBJ1-6	TRBV2	CASTGRTGRSNSPLHF
TRBJ2-7	TRBV5-4	CASSVLGDRDHEQYF
TRBJ2-5	TRBV20-1	CSARLRMGLQETQYF
TRBJ1-1	TRBV4-2	CASKRPNTEAFF
TRBJ2-7	TRBV6-2/TRBV6-3	CASSQKLSPEFHYEQYF
TRBJ1-1	TRBV6-5	CASYRQGARTEAFF
TRBJ2-7	TRBV5-1	CASSLGPLTGVRSYEQYF
TRBJ1-2	TRBV5-1	CASSLTPNYGYTF
TRBJ2-3	TRBV3-1	CASSPRGLQGSDTQYF
TRBJ2-6	TRBV5-1	CASSLTASGHVLTF
TRBJ2-7	TRBV5-1	CASSRTGDYYEQYF
TRBJ2-3	TRBV20-1	CSATGSPESTDTQYF
TRBJ1-6	TRBV20-1	CSARGQGSFVNSPLHF
TRBJ1-2	TRBV7-8	CASSLRTGSGYTF
TRBJ2-7	TRBV29-1	CSFRTSSSYEQYF
TRBJ1-5	TRBV20-1	CSASGMANQPQHF
TRBJ2-1	TRBV11-2	CASSRKREGFYNEQFF
TRBJ2-3	TRBV27	CASSTRVSGTDTQYF
TRBJ2-7	TRBV12-3/TRBV12-4	CASRPGPYEQYF
TRBJ1-4	TRBV6-1	CASSDLRDEKLFF
TRBJ2-1	TRBV28	CAGGASPYNEQFF
TRBJ1-1	TRBV5-1	CASGDRGRSEAFF
TRBJ1-1	TRBV7-8	CASSFTGATEAFF
TRBJ2-3	TRBV5-1	CASSSTGGGTQYF
TRBJ2-1	TRBV20-1	CSAKTGVYNEQFF
TRBJ2-1	TRBV7-9	CASSPRRGKASYNEQFF
TRBJ1-1	TRBV24-1	CATSDQGPRSFF
TRBJ2-1	TRBV5-1	CASSITRYNEQFF
TRBJ2-3	TRBV10-3	CAIRPDRGPDTQYF
TRBJ2-5	TRBV5-1	CASSLGDRGTQYF
TRBJ1-6	TRBV18	CASSPLGQGAAPLHF
TRBJ1-2	TRBV20-1	CSARVRVDGYTF
TRBJ2-3	TRBV7-9	CASSLGAEGSTDTQYF